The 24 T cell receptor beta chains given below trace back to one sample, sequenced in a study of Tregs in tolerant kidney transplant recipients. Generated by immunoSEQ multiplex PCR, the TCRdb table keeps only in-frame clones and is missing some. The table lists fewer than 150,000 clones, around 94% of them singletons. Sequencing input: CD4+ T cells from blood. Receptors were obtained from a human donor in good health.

CDR3 bases: TGCGCCAGCAGCCAAGTTGGAACAAGATCCTACGAGCAGTACTTC. It encodes CASSQVGTRSYEQYF. The gene calls are TRBV4-1 and TRBJ2-7, with unresolved D. Looked up from germline, CDR1 is MGHRA and CDR2 is YSYEKL. The CDR3 sequence is 15 residues long. Between the trimmed V and J ends, which lost 1 base and 1 base, there was a span of 11 bases.

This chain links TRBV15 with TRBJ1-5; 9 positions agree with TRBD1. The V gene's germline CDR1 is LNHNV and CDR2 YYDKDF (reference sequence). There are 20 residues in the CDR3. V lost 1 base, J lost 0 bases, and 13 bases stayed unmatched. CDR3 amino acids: CATSRVVLGQGLYSNQPQHF. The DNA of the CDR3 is TGTGCCACCAGCAGAGTCGTTTTGGGACAGGGCCTTTATAGCAATCAGCCCCAGCATTTT.

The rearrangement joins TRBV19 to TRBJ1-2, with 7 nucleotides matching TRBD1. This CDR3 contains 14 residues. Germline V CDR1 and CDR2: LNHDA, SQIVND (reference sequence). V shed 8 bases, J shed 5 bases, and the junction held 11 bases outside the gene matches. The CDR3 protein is CASRPPGQSYGYTF. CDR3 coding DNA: TGTGCCAGTCGCCCCCCGGGACAGTCTTATGGCTACACCTTC.

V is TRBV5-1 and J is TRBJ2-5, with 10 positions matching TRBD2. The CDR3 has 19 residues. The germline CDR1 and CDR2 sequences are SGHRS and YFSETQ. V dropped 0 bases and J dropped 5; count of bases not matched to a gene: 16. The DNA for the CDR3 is TGCGCCAGCAGCTTGGTGGCTAGCGGGGGCCGTAAGTGGACGGAGACCCAGTACTTC. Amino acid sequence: CASSLVASGGRKWTETQYF.

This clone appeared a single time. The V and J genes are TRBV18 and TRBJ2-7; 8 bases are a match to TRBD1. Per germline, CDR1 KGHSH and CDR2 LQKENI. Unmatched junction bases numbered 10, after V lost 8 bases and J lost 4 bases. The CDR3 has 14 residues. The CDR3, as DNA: TGTGCCAGCGCCCCAGGGGGCTCCTCATACGAGCAGTACTTC. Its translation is CASAPGGSSYEQYF.

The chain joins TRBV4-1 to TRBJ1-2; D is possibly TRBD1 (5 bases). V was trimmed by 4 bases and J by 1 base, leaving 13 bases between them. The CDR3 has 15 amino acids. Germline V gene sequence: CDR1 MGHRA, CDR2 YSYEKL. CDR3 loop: CASSPRGLINYGYTF. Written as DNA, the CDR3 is TGCGCCAGCAGCCCCCGGGGACTGATTAACTATGGCTACACCTTC.

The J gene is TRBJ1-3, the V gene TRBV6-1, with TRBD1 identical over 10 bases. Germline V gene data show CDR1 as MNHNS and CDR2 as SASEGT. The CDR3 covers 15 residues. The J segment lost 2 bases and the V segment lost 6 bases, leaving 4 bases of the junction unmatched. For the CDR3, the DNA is TGTGCCAGCAGACCCGGGACAGGGGCTGGAAACACCATATATTTT. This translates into CASRPGTGAGNTIYF.

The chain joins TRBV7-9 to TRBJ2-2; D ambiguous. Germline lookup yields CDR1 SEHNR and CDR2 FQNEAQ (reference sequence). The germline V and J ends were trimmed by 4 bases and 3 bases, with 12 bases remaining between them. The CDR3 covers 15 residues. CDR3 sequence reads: CASSSPGWDTGELFF. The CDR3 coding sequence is TGTGCCAGCAGCTCCCCTGGGTGGGACACCGGGGAGCTGTTTTTT.

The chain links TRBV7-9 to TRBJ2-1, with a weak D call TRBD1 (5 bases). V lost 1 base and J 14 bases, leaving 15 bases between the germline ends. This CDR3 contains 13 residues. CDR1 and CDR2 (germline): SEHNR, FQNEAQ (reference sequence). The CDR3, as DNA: TGTGCCAGCAGCTTAGTTCCTGGGGCCACGGAGTTCTTC. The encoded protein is CASSLVPGATEFF.

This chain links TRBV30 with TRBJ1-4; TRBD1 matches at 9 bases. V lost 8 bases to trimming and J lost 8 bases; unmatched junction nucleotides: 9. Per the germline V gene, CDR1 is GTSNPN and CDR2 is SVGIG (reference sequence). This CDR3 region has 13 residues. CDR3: CAADPDRGEKLFF. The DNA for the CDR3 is TGTGCCGCAGACCCGGACAGGGGAGAAAAACTGTTTTTT.

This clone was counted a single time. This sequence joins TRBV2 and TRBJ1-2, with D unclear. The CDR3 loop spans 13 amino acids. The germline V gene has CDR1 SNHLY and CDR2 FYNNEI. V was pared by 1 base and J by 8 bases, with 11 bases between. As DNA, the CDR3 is TGTGCCAGCAGTGAAGGGCTATACGGGGGCTACACCTTC. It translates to CASSEGLYGGYTF.

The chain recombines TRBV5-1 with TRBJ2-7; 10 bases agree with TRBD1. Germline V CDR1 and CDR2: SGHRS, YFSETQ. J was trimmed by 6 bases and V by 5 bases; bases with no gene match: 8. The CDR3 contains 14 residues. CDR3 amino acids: CASSAGQGMGEQYF. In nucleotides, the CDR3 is TGCGCCAGCAGTGCGGGACAGGGGATGGGCGAGCAGTACTTC.

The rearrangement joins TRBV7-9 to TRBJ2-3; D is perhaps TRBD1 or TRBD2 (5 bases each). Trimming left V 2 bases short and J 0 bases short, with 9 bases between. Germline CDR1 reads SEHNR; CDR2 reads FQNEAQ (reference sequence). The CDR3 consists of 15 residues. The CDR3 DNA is TGTGCCAGCAGCTTATGGGGGATGAGCACAGATACGCAGTATTTT. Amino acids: CASSLWGMSTDTQYF.

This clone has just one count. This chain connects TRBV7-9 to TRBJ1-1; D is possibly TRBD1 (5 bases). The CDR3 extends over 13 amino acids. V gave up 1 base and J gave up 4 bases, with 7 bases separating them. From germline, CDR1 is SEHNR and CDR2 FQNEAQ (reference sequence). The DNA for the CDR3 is TGTGCCAGCAGCTTAGGCAGGGCCACTGAAGCTTTCTTT. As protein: CASSLGRATEAFF. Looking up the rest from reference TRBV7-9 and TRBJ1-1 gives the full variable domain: DTGVSQNPRHKITKRGQNVTFRCDPISEHNRLYWYRQTLGQGPEFLTYFQNEAQLEKSRLLSDRFSAERPKGSFSTLEIQRTEQGDSAMYLCASSLGRATEAFFGQGTRLTVV.

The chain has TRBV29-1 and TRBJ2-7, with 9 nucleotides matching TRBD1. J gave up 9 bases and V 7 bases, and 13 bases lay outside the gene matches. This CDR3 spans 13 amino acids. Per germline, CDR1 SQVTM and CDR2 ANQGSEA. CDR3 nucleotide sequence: TGCAGCGGTACACCGGGACAGGGTACGTTGCAGTACTTC. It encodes CSGTPGQGTLQYF.

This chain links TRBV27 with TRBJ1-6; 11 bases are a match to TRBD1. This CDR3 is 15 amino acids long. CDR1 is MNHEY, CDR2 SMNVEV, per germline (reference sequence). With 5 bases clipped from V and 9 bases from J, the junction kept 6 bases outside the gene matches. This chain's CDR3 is CASSPRTGGSSPLHF. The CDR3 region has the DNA TGTGCCAGCAGTCCACGGACAGGGGGCAGTTCACCCCTCCACTTT.

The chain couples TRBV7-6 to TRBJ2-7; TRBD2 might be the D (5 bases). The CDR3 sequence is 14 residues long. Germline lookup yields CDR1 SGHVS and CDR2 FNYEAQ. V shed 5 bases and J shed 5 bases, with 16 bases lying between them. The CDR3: CASSGTRESNEQYF. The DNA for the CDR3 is TGTGCCAGCAGCGGAACGAGGGAAAGCAACGAGCAGTACTTC.

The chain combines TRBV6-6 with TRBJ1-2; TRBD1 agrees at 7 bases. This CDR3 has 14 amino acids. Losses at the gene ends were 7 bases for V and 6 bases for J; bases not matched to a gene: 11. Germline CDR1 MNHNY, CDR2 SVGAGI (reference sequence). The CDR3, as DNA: TGTGCCAGCACCCCCGACAGGGTTGCTAATGGCTACACCTTC. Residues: CASTPDRVANGYTF.

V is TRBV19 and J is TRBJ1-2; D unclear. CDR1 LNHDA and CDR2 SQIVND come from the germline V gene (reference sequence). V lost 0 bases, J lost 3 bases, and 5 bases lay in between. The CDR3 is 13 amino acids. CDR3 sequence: CASSIEVYYGYTF. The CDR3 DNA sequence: TGTGCCAGTAGTATAGAGGTTTACTATGGCTACACCTTC.

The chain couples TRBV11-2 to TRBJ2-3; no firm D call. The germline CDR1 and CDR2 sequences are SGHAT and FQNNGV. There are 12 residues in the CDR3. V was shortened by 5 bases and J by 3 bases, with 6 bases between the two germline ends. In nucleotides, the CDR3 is TGTGCCAGCAGCCCACCAACAGATACGCAGTATTTT. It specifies CASSPPTDTQYF.

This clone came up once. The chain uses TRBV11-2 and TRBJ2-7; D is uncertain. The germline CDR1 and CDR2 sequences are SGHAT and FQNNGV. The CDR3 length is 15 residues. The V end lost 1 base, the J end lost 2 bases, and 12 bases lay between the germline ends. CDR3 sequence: CASSLALGPTYEQYF. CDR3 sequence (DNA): TGTGCCAGCAGCTTAGCTTTAGGGCCTACCTACGAGCAGTACTTC.

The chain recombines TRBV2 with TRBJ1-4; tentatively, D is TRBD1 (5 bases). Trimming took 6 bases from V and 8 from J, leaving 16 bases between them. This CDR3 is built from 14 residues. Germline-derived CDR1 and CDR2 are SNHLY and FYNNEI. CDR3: CASRAGTASEKLFF. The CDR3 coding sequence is TGTGCCAGCAGGGCCGGGACCGCAAGCGAAAAACTGTTTTTT.

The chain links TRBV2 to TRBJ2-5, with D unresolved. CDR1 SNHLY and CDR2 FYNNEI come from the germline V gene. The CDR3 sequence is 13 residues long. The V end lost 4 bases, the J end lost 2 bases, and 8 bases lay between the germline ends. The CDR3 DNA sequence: TGTGCCAGCAGTGGCCAACTGCAAGAGACCCAGTACTTC. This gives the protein CASSGQLQETQYF.

CDR3 amino acids: CASSSSLGLAGGDEQYF. CDR3 nucleotides: TGCGCCAGCAGCTCCTCCCTTGGACTAGCGGGAGGGGACGAGCAGTACTTC. The J gene is TRBJ2-7, the V gene TRBV5-1; 15 bases map to TRBD2. The CDR3 has 17 residues. CDR1 is SGHRS, CDR2 YFSETQ, per germline. V lost 3 bases and J lost 5; bases outside the gene matches: 9.